This TCR beta chain originates from a study of cytomegalovirus exposure and HLA in healthy donors. Each donor was nominally healthy when sampled (though unrecorded immune exposures were likely). With regard to this clone: Its matching antigen is unknown.

Looked up from germline, CDR1 is SGHDN and CDR2 is FVKESK. The CDR3 runs 15 residues. V lost 2 bases, J lost 6 bases, and 16 bases lay in between. Whole-study results and caveats: The likely explanation for a cluster of highly shared sequence variants was sequencing artifact.

The PCR employed 60 Vbeta primers together with 13 Jbeta primers. Measured with immunoSEQ multiplex PCR; TCRdb has only the in-frame clones, and not every one. The table includes under 200,000 clones, 84% detected once. This TCR derives from a man younger than 40 in good health and CMV-seronegative. The sequencing input was PBMCs. The V gene is TRBV14, the J gene TRBJ1-1, with D uncertain. CDR3 DNA sequence: TGTGCCAGCAGCCAAAGACCCGCGGGGTTGGCTGAAGCTTTCTTT. Translation gives CASSQRPAGLAEAFF.